Listed below are T cell receptor beta chains from one sample, sequenced in a study of shared clonotypes between healthy human individuals. Assay used: immunoSEQ multiplex PCR; TCRdb lists only in-frame clones, some missing. The sample records about 2.5 million clones, 80% to 95% being singletons. The sequencing sample was made of naive CD4+ T cells from PBMCs. All receptors derive from a man between 18 and 29 years old in good health. Some clones in this sample may be carry-over from other donors' samples. CDR3s include the opening cysteine and the closing phenylalanine or tryptophan. A D gene is named only where the DNA matches it firmly. Size is stated for part of the rows, as once, few or many counts, or as a class when the clone is expanded.

v_call	clone_size	d_call	cdr3_length	j_call	cdr3_aa	cdr3_nt
TRBV28	-	-	12	TRBJ1-2	CASKSGLGGYTF	TGTGCCAGCAAAAGTGGGTTAGGAGGCTACACCTTC
TRBV19	few	-	13	TRBJ1-5	CASSRQRNQPQHF	TGTGCCAGTAGCAGACAGCGCAATCAGCCCCAGCATTTT
TRBV18	-	-	11	TRBJ2-1	CASSPQGEQFF	TGTGCCAGCTCACCGCAGGGGGAGCAGTTCTTC
TRBV6-5	-	-	14	TRBJ1-2	CASSPLGAGYGYTF	TGTGCCAGCAGCCCCTTGGGGGCGGGCTATGGCTACACCTTC
TRBV7-3	-	TRBD2	17	TRBJ2-2	CASSPLPIAGNAGELFF	TGTGCCAGCAGCCCCCTCCCCATAGCGGGAAACGCCGGGGAGCTGTTTTTT
TRBV5-1	-	-	16	TRBJ2-1	CASSLSSPGTYNEQFF	TGCGCCAGCAGCTTGTCATCCCCGGGAACCTACAATGAGCAGTTCTTC
TRBV10-3	-	-	17	TRBJ2-3	CAISEPRQKGSTDTQYF	TGTGCCATCAGTGAGCCACGACAGAAGGGAAGCACAGATACGCAGTATTTT
TRBV5-1	-	TRBD1	16	TRBJ2-7	CASSLVGTGVYDEQYF	TGCGCCAGCAGCTTGGTAGGGACAGGCGTATACGACGAGCAGTACTTC
TRBV19	-	TRBD2	16	TRBJ2-1	CASSIAPGGPADEQFF	TGTGCCAGTAGTATAGCCCCGGGAGGGCCCGCCGATGAGCAGTTCTTC
TRBV7-2	-	-	15	TRBJ2-5	CASSLAWEFWETQYF	TGTGCCAGCAGCTTAGCCTGGGAGTTTTGGGAGACCCAGTACTTC
TRBV28	few	TRBD2	15	TRBJ2-7	CASSLGLAGGSEQYF	TGTGCCAGCAGTTTAGGACTAGCGGGAGGTTCCGAGCAGTACTTC
TRBV14	-	TRBD2	15	TRBJ2-7	CASSPGSGRKGEQYF	TGTGCCAGCAGCCCGGGGAGCGGGAGGAAAGGCGAGCAGTACTTC
TRBV5-6	-	-	15	TRBJ2-1	CASSLWGLSYNEQFF	TGTGCCAGCAGCCTTTGGGGGTTATCCTACAATGAGCAGTTCTTC
TRBV4-1	-	-	17	TRBJ2-3	CASSQDPMAGRTDTQYF	TGCGCCAGCAGCCAAGACCCCATGGCGGGCCGCACAGATACGCAGTATTTT
TRBV28	-	-	14	TRBJ2-7	CASSPPGGTYEQYF	TGTGCCAGCAGCCCCCCCGGCGGAACCTACGAGCAGTACTTC
TRBV2	-	TRBD2	12	TRBJ2-7	CASRLAGDEQYF	TGTGCCAGCAGGCTAGCGGGAGACGAGCAGTACTTC
TRBV2	once	TRBD2	16	TRBJ2-1	CASSVFGLAANNEQFF	TGTGCCAGCAGTGTTTTTGGGCTAGCGGCGAACAATGAGCAGTTCTTC
TRBV28	-	-	14	TRBJ1-1	CASSLPSGRTEAFF	TGTGCCAGCAGTTTACCCTCCGGGCGCACTGAAGCTTTCTTT
TRBV6-1	-	-	14	TRBJ1-4	CASSDPPPAGKLFF	TGTGCCAGCAGCGACCCTCCCCCGGCGGGGAAACTGTTTTTT
TRBV2	-	TRBD2	15	TRBJ2-1	CASRTTSGSYNEQFF	TGTGCCAGCAGGACGACTAGCGGATCCTACAATGAGCAGTTCTTC
TRBV2	-	-	14	TRBJ1-1	CASSERQGDTEAFF	TGTGCCAGCAGTGAAAGGCAGGGAGACACTGAAGCTTTCTTT
TRBV28	-	-	15	TRBJ2-1	CASSGTGATRNEQFF	TGTGCCAGCAGTGGAACAGGTGCAACTCGCAATGAGCAGTTCTTC
TRBV7-2	-	-	15	TRBJ1-4	CASSYPFFDHEKLFF	TGTGCCAGCAGCTACCCCTTCTTCGACCATGAAAAACTGTTTTTT
TRBV18	-	-	15	TRBJ1-1	CASSPMQGENTEAFF	TGTGCCAGCTCACCGATGCAGGGAGAGAACACTGAAGCTTTCTTT
TRBV19	-	-	14	TRBJ2-5	CASTTGAAQETQYF	TGTGCCAGTACCACTGGGGCAGCCCAAGAGACCCAGTACTTC
TRBV28	-	TRBD1	15	TRBJ2-7	CASGSPGQGAREQYF	TGTGCCAGCGGCTCTCCGGGACAGGGGGCCCGCGAGCAGTACTTC
TRBV5-1	-	-	14	TRBJ2-7	CASSPPTVPYEQYF	TGCGCCAGCAGCCCTCCCACAGTACCCTACGAGCAGTACTTC
TRBV7-2	-	-	13	TRBJ1-1	CASSSGMNTEAFF	TGTGCCAGCAGCTCAGGAATGAACACTGAAGCTTTCTTT
TRBV19	-	-	16	TRBJ1-3	CASSIGWGAPGNTIYF	TGTGCCAGTAGTATAGGGTGGGGGGCGCCCGGAAACACCATATATTTT
TRBV4-1	-	TRBD2	18	TRBJ2-7	CASSQGTSGATFTYEQYF	TGCGCCAGCAGCCAAGGGACTAGCGGGGCTACCTTTACCTACGAGCAGTACTTC
TRBV18	-	-	15	TRBJ2-2	CASSRLPMNTGELFF	TGTGCCAGCTCCCGACTACCAATGAACACCGGGGAGCTGTTTTTT
TRBV28	-	TRBD1	13	TRBJ1-2	CASRGQVNYGYTF	TGTGCCAGCAGGGGACAGGTTAACTATGGCTACACCTTC
TRBV28	-	-	12	TRBJ1-1	CASSALNTEAFF	TGTGCCAGCAGTGCGCTAAACACTGAAGCTTTCTTT
TRBV5-6	-	-	12	TRBJ2-3	CASSLASNTQYF	TGTGCCAGCAGCTTGGCCTCAAATACGCAGTATTTT
TRBV7-3	-	TRBD1	15	TRBJ2-7	CASSRDRGREYEQYF	TGTGCCAGCAGCCGGGACAGGGGGAGGGAATACGAGCAGTACTTC
TRBV10-1	-	-	16	TRBJ2-1	CASSESRTLPSGEQFF	TGCGCCAGCAGTGAGTCGAGAACCCTCCCAAGTGGTGAGCAGTTCTTC
TRBV28	-	TRBD1	13	TRBJ1-2	CASSLRDSYGYTF	TGTGCCAGCAGTTTACGGGACAGCTATGGCTACACCTTC
TRBV7-2	-	-	14	TRBJ2-7	CASSLRRQAYEQYF	TGTGCCAGCAGCTTGAGGCGGCAGGCCTACGAGCAGTACTTC
TRBV10-3	-	TRBD2	14	TRBJ2-1	CAISSSGRADEQFF	TGTGCCATCAGCAGTAGCGGGAGGGCCGATGAGCAGTTCTTC
TRBV7-9	few	-	15	TRBJ2-2	CASSLADRGTGELFF	TGTGCCAGCAGCTTAGCCGACAGAGGTACCGGGGAGCTGTTTTTT
TRBV6-4	-	-	14	TRBJ2-2	CASSEQENTGELFF	TGTGCCAGCAGTGAACAAGAGAACACCGGGGAGCTGTTTTTT
TRBV11-2	-	TRBD1	17	TRBJ2-5	CASSLIPGTGLKETQYF	TGTGCCAGCAGCTTAATTCCCGGGACAGGGTTGAAGGAGACCCAGTACTTC
TRBV6-1	-	TRBD2	15	TRBJ2-5	CASSGPGLAGGTQYF	TGTGCCAGCAGTGGACCGGGACTAGCGGGGGGGACCCAGTACTTC
TRBV28	-	-	16	TRBJ2-3	CASTPVRVTGPDTQYF	TGTGCCAGCACCCCCGTTCGGGTGACAGGTCCAGATACGCAGTATTTT
TRBV25-1	-	TRBD1	14	TRBJ1-2	CASSPRQGYYGYTF	TGTGCCAGCAGTCCCAGACAGGGCTACTATGGCTACACCTTC
TRBV5-1	-	-	14	TRBJ2-1	CASSLEGPTSEQFF	TGCGCCAGCAGCTTGGAAGGACCGACTTCGGAGCAGTTCTTC
TRBV2	-	TRBD1	13	TRBJ1-2	CASRPGGNYGYTF	TGTGCCAGCAGGCCAGGGGGAAACTATGGCTACACCTTC
TRBV18	-	-	11	TRBJ2-7	CATGTEREQYF	TGTGCCACCGGGACGGAGAGGGAGCAGTACTTC
TRBV2	-	-	14	TRBJ1-1	CASSEAGRGAEAFF	TGTGCCAGCAGTGAAGCCGGCCGGGGCGCTGAAGCTTTCTTT
TRBV6-5	once	-	16	TRBJ2-7	CASSYSVSGSSYEQYF	TGTGCCAGCAGTTACTCGGTATCAGGGAGCTCCTACGAGCAGTACTTC
TRBV4-1	-	-	13	TRBJ1-5	CASSRDREQPQHF	TGCGCCAGCAGCCGCGATCGGGAACAGCCCCAGCATTTT